These 18 T cell receptor beta chains originate from one sample sequenced in a study of cytomegalovirus exposure and HLA in healthy donors. Sequencing used immunoSEQ multiplex PCR; TCRdb keeps in-frame clones, though not all of them. The data contain roughly 130,000 clones, about 91% of them singletons. The specimen sequenced was PBMCs. Source of these receptors: a woman aged 18-30 years in good health and CMV-seropositive.

V is TRBV9 and J is TRBJ2-1, with 11 positions matching TRBD2. The junction had 0 bases not matched to a gene; V was cut back by 3 bases and J by 10 bases. The CDR3 consists of 12 residues. CDR1 SGDLS and CDR2 YYNGEE come from the germline V gene. This chain's CDR3 is CASSGLAGEQFF. The CDR3 DNA follows: TGTGCCAGCAGCGGACTAGCGGGAGAGCAGTTCTTC.

This chain links TRBV9 with TRBJ2-3; possible D gene TRBD1, 5 bases. The CDR3 contains 16 residues. Germline CDR1 SGDLS, CDR2 YYNGEE. The V gene lost 0 bases and the J gene lost 3 bases, with 14 bases spanning the gap. The CDR3 sequence: CASSVDGAGLTDTQYF. CDR3 DNA sequence: TGTGCCAGCAGCGTAGATGGGGCAGGGCTGACAGATACGCAGTATTTT.

The gene calls are TRBV5-1 and TRBJ2-7; possible D gene TRBD1, 5 bases. The germline V gene encodes CDR1 SGHRS and CDR2 YFSETQ. This CDR3 is built from 15 residues. V was cut by 0 bases and J by 2 bases, with 12 bases left in between. The CDR3 DNA is TGCGCCAGCAGCTTGGACCAGGGTGAGGCCTACGAGCAGTACTTC. Translating it yields CASSLDQGEAYEQYF.

The chain carries TRBV4-1 and TRBJ2-7; D is perhaps TRBD1 (5 bases). Per the germline V gene, CDR1 is MGHRA and CDR2 is YSYEKL. V lost 0 bases, J lost 6 bases, and 21 bases lay in between. This CDR3 spans 17 amino acids. The CDR3 loop is CASSQEPLGPSVGEQYF. CDR3 nucleotides: TGCGCCAGCAGCCAAGAACCGTTGGGGCCGAGCGTCGGCGAGCAGTACTTC.

This clone was seen a handful of times. DNA for the CDR3: TGTGCCAGCAGCCCGCGGGGGCGCTTGGGCTCACCCCTCCACTTT. Translation: CASSPRGRLGSPLHF. V and J are TRBV7-9 and TRBJ1-6; weak D call: TRBD1 (6 bases). This CDR3 is built from 15 residues. Germline CDR1 SEHNR, CDR2 FQNEAQ (reference sequence). The V end was cut by 5 bases, the J end by 10 bases, with 18 bases between.

The gene calls are TRBV2 and TRBJ1-4; 7 positions match TRBD1. The length of the CDR3 is 14 residues. With V trimmed by 5 bases and J by 2 bases, 2 bases remained unmatched. Per the germline V gene, CDR1 is SNHLY and CDR2 is FYNNEI. Written as DNA, the CDR3 is TGTGCCAGCAGTACAGGGGTTACTAATGAAAAACTGTTTTTT. It translates to CASSTGVTNEKLFF.

The chain has TRBV29-1 and TRBJ2-3, with TRBD2 matching over 8 bases. This CDR3 contains 15 residues. CDR1 is SQVTM, CDR2 ANQGSEA, per germline. V shed 0 bases, J shed 6 bases, and the junction held 8 bases outside the gene matches. The CDR3 protein is CSVEEGRGGRDTQYF. As DNA, the CDR3 is TGCAGCGTTGAAGAGGGCCGGGGGGGCCGGGATACGCAGTATTTT.

The chain uses TRBV5-1 and TRBJ2-5; 11 nucleotides line up with TRBD2. Germline lookup yields CDR1 SGHRS and CDR2 YFSETQ. The CDR3 is 15 amino acids. With V trimmed by 8 bases and J by 1 base, 7 bases remained unmatched. CDR3 region: CASLSGGAPQETQYF. As DNA, the CDR3 is TGCGCCAGTCTTAGCGGGGGGGCACCCCAAGAGACCCAGTACTTC.

The J gene is TRBJ1-2, the V gene TRBV18, with TRBD1 matching 8 bases. The CDR3 loop spans 14 amino acids. Per germline, CDR1 KGHSH and CDR2 LQKENI. The junction had 5 bases not matched to a gene; V was cut back by 3 bases and J by 5 bases. In DNA form, the CDR3 reads TGTGCCAGCTCACCGACAGGGGTCGGGTATGGCTACACCTTC. Translation gives CASSPTGVGYGYTF.

DNA of the CDR3: TGCGCCAGCAGCCCAGGACAGGGGAGCGGCACTGAAGCTTTCTTT. Translating it yields CASSPGQGSGTEAFF. The rearrangement uses TRBV4-1 and TRBJ1-1, with 9 bases lining up with TRBD1. This CDR3 region has 15 residues. Unmatched junction bases numbered 7, after V lost 4 bases and J lost 4 bases. Germline V CDR1 and CDR2: MGHRA, YSYEKL.

The genes are TRBV5-1 and TRBJ2-1; perhaps TRBD2 as D (6 bases). Per the germline V gene, CDR1 is SGHRS and CDR2 is YFSETQ. This CDR3 contains 14 residues. Trimming took 7 bases from V and 2 from J, leaving 13 bases between them. This chain's CDR3 is CASSGERAYNEQFF. The CDR3 DNA reads as TGCGCCAGCTCGGGGGAGCGGGCCTACAATGAGCAGTTCTTC.

In this sample, this clone turned up once. The chain uses TRBV19 and TRBJ2-3, with D possibly being TRBD2 (6 bases). Trimming left V 3 bases short and J 0 bases short, with 10 bases between. Germline CDR1 LNHDA, CDR2 SQIVND (reference sequence). The CDR3 contains 15 residues. CDR3 sequence (DNA): TGTGCCAGTAGTATGTTACTAGCAAGCACAGATACGCAGTATTTT. It translates to CASSMLLASTDTQYF.

The V and J genes are TRBV28 and TRBJ1-5, with 9 bases lining up with TRBD1. V lost 7 bases and J lost 5; bases outside the gene matches: 9. Germline CDR1 MDHEN, CDR2 SYDVKM. CDR3 length: 15 residues. The CDR3 DNA reads as TGTGCCAGCATCCCTCAGGGACAGGGTTATCAGCCCCAGCATTTT. Its translation is CASIPQGQGYQPQHF.

The chain's CDR3 is CASSRQGPISNTEAFF. The CDR3, as DNA: TGTGCCAGCAGCCGACAGGGTCCCATATCGAACACTGAAGCTTTCTTT. The V and J genes are TRBV7-9 and TRBJ1-1, with 7 bases aligning to TRBD1. The V gene end was trimmed by 5 bases and the J gene end by 1 base; junction bases not matched to a gene: 10. The CDR3 extends over 16 amino acids. Germline values: CDR1 SEHNR, CDR2 FQNEAQ (reference sequence).

V and J are TRBV11-2 and TRBJ2-1; TRBD2 matches 8 bases. This CDR3 spans 16 amino acids. CDR1 SGHAT and CDR2 FQNNGV come from the germline V gene. V gave up 1 base and J gave up 7 bases; unmatched junction bases: 9. The CDR3, as DNA: TGTGCCAGCAGCTTAGCCGGGGGGGCCCAAACTAATGAGCAGTTCTTC. It yields the protein CASSLAGGAQTNEQFF.

The J gene is TRBJ2-5, the V gene TRBV4-2; TRBD1 aligns across 7 bases. The CDR3 runs to 14 residues. Unmatched junction bases numbered 8, after V lost 5 bases and J lost 5 bases. Germline V gene data show CDR1 as LGHNA and CDR2 as YNFKEQ. The CDR3 reads CASSGRQGVETQYF. CDR3 in DNA: TGTGCCAGCAGCGGAAGACAGGGCGTGGAGACCCAGTACTTC.

This chain uses TRBV18 with TRBJ1-2; maybe TRBD1 (5 bases). The germline gives CDR1 KGHSH, CDR2 LQKENI. The V gene lost 1 base and the J gene lost 6 bases, with 18 bases spanning the gap. The length of the CDR3 is 16 residues. The CDR3 sequence: CASSPRTLGEENGYTF. The CDR3 bases are TGTGCCAGCTCACCACGTACTTTGGGGGAGGAGAATGGCTACACCTTC.

The rearrangement links TRBV15 to TRBJ2-1, with D possibly TRBD1 on 5 matching bases. Trimming removed 5 bases from V and 6 bases from J, with 17 bases in between. CDR3 length equals 15 residues. Germline V gene lookup returns CDR1 LNHNV and CDR2 YYDKDF (reference sequence). CDR3 DNA sequence: TGTGCCACCAGCGGTACGAGGCCCCAGGGCAATGAGCAGTTCTTC. This encodes CATSGTRPQGNEQFF. The entire variable domain, with the rest obtained from reference TRBV15 and TRBJ2-1, is as follows: DAMVIQNPRYQVTQFGKPVTLSCSQTLNHNVMYWYQQKSSQAPKLLFHYYDKDFNNEADTPDNFQSRRPNTSFCFLDIRSPGLGDTAMYLCATSGTRPQGNEQFFGPGTRLTVL.